This T cell receptor (beta chain) was sequenced in a study of radiotherapy plus CTLA-4 blockade in lung cancer. Looking at the study overall: Roughly 17% of enrolled patients responded objectively, and more than 30% had disease control.

Worth noting for this clone: The antigen is unknown. One end of the junction is discordant with germline, which a read error may explain.

Germline lookup yields CDR1 MNHEY and CDR2 SVGAGI. The CDR3 contains 13 residues. Chemo-refractory metastatic non-small-cell lung cancer patients received focal radiation with ipilimumab CTLA-4 blockade. Findings of the study overall: Interferon-beta, together with early blood T cell clone dynamics, reportedly best predicted response. Radiotherapy with ipilimumab was followed by blood expansion of tumor-derived clones.

Repertoires were generated with immunoSEQ multiplex PCR, while TCRdb's copy carries only in-frame clones and drops some. The table records roughly 76,000 clones, around 74% of them present only once. This sequence was found in a human donor with non-small cell lung cancer whose response to radiotherapy plus ipilimumab could not be evaluated. The J gene is TRBJ1-2, the V gene TRBV6-5; 10 positions agree with TRBD1. The source was peripheral blood, collected from a patient treated with radiotherapy plus ipilimumab. This chain's CDR3 is CASSYSNGRDRGF. CDR3 coding DNA: TGTGCCAGCAGTTACTCTAATGGCCGGGACAGGGGATTC.